The 13 T cell receptor beta chains given below trace back to one sample, sequenced in a study of blood T cell repertoires in COVID-19. The protocol was immunoSEQ multiplex PCR, while the TCRdb copy is restricted to in-frame clones and leaves out a portion. Here the sample spans under 200,000 clones, approximately 79% being singletons. The sequencing sample was made of PBMCs or T cells enriched from blood (not recorded which). These receptors were taken from a woman aged 55 to 70 with acute COVID-19.

The chain has TRBV9 and TRBJ1-2; D gene uncertain. Germline V CDR1 and CDR2: SGDLS, YYNGEE. The CDR3 spans 13 residues. Trimming shortened V by 2 bases and J by 4 bases, and 9 bases separated the two germline ends. CDR3 region: CASSVREGYGYTF. The DNA for the CDR3 is TGTGCCAGCAGCGTTCGGGAAGGCTATGGCTACACCTTC.

The rearrangement uses TRBV19 and TRBJ1-5; perhaps TRBD1 as D (5 bases). CDR3 size: 15 residues. Germline CDR1 is LNHDA and CDR2 is SQIVND (reference sequence). The germline V and J ends were trimmed by 3 bases and 3 bases, with 12 bases remaining between them. The CDR3 region is CASSMDQGLNQPQHF. CDR3 in DNA: TGTGCCAGTAGTATGGATCAGGGACTCAATCAGCCCCAGCATTTT.

The rearrangement uses TRBV18 and TRBJ1-5; TRBD1 is a possible D gene (6 bases). Germline CDR1 is KGHSH and CDR2 is LQKENI. V lost 2 bases to trimming and J lost 1 base, with 9 bases between them. There are 15 residues in the CDR3. CDR3 sequence (DNA): TGTGCCAGCTCACCAAACAGGGTAAGCAATCAGCCCCAGCATTTT. Its protein is CASSPNRVSNQPQHF. Together with reference TRBV18 and TRBJ1-5, the CDR3 gives the full variable domain: NAGVMQNPRHLVRRRGQEARLRCSPMKGHSHVYWYRQLPEEGLKFMVYLQKENIIDESGMPKERFSAEFPKEGPSILRIQQVVRGDSAAYFCASSPNRVSNQPQHFGDGTRLSIL.

The genes are TRBV5-4 and TRBJ2-4; TRBD2 matches at 10 bases. Trimming removed 2 bases from V and 3 bases from J; junction bases left unmatched: 14. The CDR3 sequence is 19 residues long. Germline V lookup: CDR1 SGHNT, CDR2 YYREEE (reference sequence). The CDR3 DNA sequence: TGTGCCAGCAGCTTCTATAGAGCGGGAGGGCTAAGGGACAAAAACATTCAGTACTTC. It is translated as CASSFYRAGGLRDKNIQYF.

This chain connects TRBV11-2 to TRBJ1-2; no reliable D call. Germline V lookup: CDR1 SGHAT, CDR2 FQNNGV. CDR3 length: 16 amino acids. V lost 3 bases to trimming and J lost 6 bases, with 20 bases between them. CDR3 bases: TGTGCCAGCAGCTTGGGCGTTATGGGGTCGGGGAATGGCTACACCTTC. It encodes CASSLGVMGSGNGYTF. Complete variable domain (other parts from reference TRBV11-2 and TRBJ1-2): EAGVAQSPRYKIIEKRQSVAFWCNPISGHATLYWYQQILGQGPKLLIQFQNNGVVDDSQLPKDRFSAERLKGVDSTLKIQPAKLEDSAVYLCASSLGVMGSGNGYTFGSGTRLTVV.

The chain is built from TRBV27 and TRBJ1-2, with D perhaps TRBD1 (5 bases). CDR1 is MNHEY and CDR2 is SMNVEV in the germline V gene (reference sequence). V was trimmed by 5 bases and J by 0 bases, leaving 13 bases between them. This CDR3 region has 15 residues. The CDR3 protein is CASSRRGLANYGYTF. CDR3 bases: TGTGCCAGCAGTCGGAGGGGTCTAGCTAACTATGGCTACACCTTC.

This clone was observed a few times. The chain has TRBV2 and TRBJ1-4; 8 nucleotides line up with TRBD1. Germline V gene lookup returns CDR1 SNHLY and CDR2 FYNNEI. The length of the CDR3 is 15 residues. After removal of 6 bases from V and 5 bases from J, the junction contained 8 bases not matched to a gene. CDR3 DNA: TGTGCCAGCAGCTTGAGGAACAGGGGGAATGAAAAACTGTTTTTT. It codes for CASSLRNRGNEKLFF.

The chain has TRBV6-2 or TRBV6-3 and TRBJ2-7, with D perhaps TRBD2 (5 bases). Germline V CDR1 and CDR2: MNHEY, SVGEGT. The CDR3 contains 14 residues. The germline V and J ends were trimmed by 2 bases and 0 bases, with 8 bases remaining between them. Written as DNA, the CDR3 is TGTGCCAGCAGTTACGAGGCGGGCTCCTACGAGCAGTACGTC. Translated: CASSYEAGSYEQYV.

The CDR3 coding sequence is TGTGCCAGCAGTTACTCGATCGGGGGCGAGCAGTACGTC. This translates into CASSYSIGGEQYV. The chain is built from TRBV6-5 and TRBJ2-7; a weak D match, TRBD2 (6 bases). Trimming stripped 0 bases from V and 6 bases from J, with 9 bases between. Per germline, CDR1 MNHEY and CDR2 SVGAGI. The CDR3 runs to 13 residues.

There are many counts of this clone. The V call is TRBV25-1, the J call TRBJ1-5, with no clear D. Germline values: CDR1 MGHDK, CDR2 SYGVNS. The CDR3 loop spans 14 amino acids. V lost 2 bases, J lost 7 bases, and 12 bases lay in between. The chain's CDR3 is CASSEREGRQPQHF. DNA for the CDR3: TGTGCCAGCAGTGAACGAGAAGGGAGACAGCCCCAGCATTTT.

The chain uses TRBV6-6 and TRBJ2-2; 9 nucleotides align to TRBD1. CDR3 length: 14 amino acids. The ends lost 9 bases at V and 7 bases at J; junction bases unmatched: 9. Germline V CDR1 and CDR2: MNHNY, SVGAGI (reference sequence). CDR3 nucleotides: TGTGCCAGTCAGTCACAGGGGGCCAACGGGGAGCTGTTTTTT. As protein: CASQSQGANGELFF.

The J gene is TRBJ2-7, the V gene TRBV19; TRBD2 is a possible D gene (5 bases). V was clipped by 1 base and J by 1 base, with 14 bases between them. CDR3 size: 16 residues. Germline V gene lookup returns CDR1 LNHDA and CDR2 SQIVND (reference sequence). The DNA of the CDR3 is TGTGCCAGTAGTATAGGAGCGGCCATTGGGTCCTACGAGCAGTACTTC. This encodes CASSIGAAIGSYEQYF. The entire variable domain, with the rest obtained from reference TRBV19 and TRBJ2-7, is as follows: DGGITQSPKYLFRKEGQNVTLSCEQNLNHDAMYWYRQDPGQGLRLIYYSQIVNDFQKGDIAEGYSVSREKKESFPLTVTSAQKNPTAFYLCASSIGAAIGSYEQYFGPGTRLTVT.

This clone was detected once. The rearrangement uses TRBV5-1 and TRBJ2-2; 9 nucleotides agree with TRBD1. V trimming: 4 bases; J trimming: 4 bases; junction bases outside the gene matches: 5. Germline loops: CDR1 SGHRS, CDR2 YFSETQ. The CDR3 runs to 15 residues. CDR3 bases: TGCGCCAGCAGCCCGACAGGGGGAAGCACCGGGGAGCTGTTTTTT. Its translation: CASSPTGGSTGELFF. Supplemented by reference TRBV5-1 and TRBJ2-2, the full variable domain reads KAGVTQTPRYLIKTRGQQVTLSCSPISGHRSVSWYQQTPGQGLQFLFEYFSETQRNKGNFPGRFSGRQFSNSRSEMNVSTLELGDSALYLCASSPTGGSTGELFFGEGSRLTVL.